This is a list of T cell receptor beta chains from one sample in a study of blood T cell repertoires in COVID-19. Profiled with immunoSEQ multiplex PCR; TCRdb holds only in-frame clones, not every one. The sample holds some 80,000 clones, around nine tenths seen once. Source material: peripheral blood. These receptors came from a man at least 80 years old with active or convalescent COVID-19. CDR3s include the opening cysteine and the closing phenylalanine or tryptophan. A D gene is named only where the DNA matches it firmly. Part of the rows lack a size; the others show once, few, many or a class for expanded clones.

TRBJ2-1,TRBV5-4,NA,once,TGTGCCAGCAGCCCGGAGGCTCGAACCTACAATGAGCAGTTCTTC,CASSPEARTYNEQFF
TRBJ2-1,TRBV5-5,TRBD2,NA,TGTGCCAGCAGCTTGATGGGGGGGAACTACAATGAGCAGTTCTTC,CASSLMGGNYNEQFF
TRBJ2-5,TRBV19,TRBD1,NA,TGTGCCAGTAGTGCTATTCGGACAGGGGGGCAAGAGACCCAGTACTTC,CASSAIRTGGQETQYF
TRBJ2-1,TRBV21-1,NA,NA,TGTGCCAGCAGCAAAGTTCCCAAATACAATGAGCAGTTCTTC,CASSKVPKYNEQFF
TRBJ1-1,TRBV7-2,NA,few,TGTGCCAGCAGCTTTACAGGGCCCACTGAAGCTTTCTTT,CASSFTGPTEAFF
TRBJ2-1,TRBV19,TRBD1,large,TGTGCCAGTAGTATCTTGAGGGGGCTTAAAAATGAGCAGTTCTTC,CASSILRGLKNEQFF
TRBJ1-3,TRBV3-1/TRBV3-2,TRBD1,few,TGTGCCAGCAGCCAAGGCCCGACAGGGACCTCTGGAAACACCATATATTTT,CASSQGPTGTSGNTIYF
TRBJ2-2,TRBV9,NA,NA,TGTGCCAGCAGCGTAGACAGGCCGAACACCGGGGAGCTGTTTTTT,CASSVDRPNTGELFF
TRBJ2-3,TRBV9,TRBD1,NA,TGTGCCAGCAGCCCGGGACAGGGGGCAAAAGATACGCAGTATTTT,CASSPGQGAKDTQYF
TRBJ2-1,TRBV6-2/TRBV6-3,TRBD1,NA,TGTGCCAGCAGCAACCGGGACAGGGAGTACAATGAGCAGTTCTTC,CASSNRDREYNEQFF
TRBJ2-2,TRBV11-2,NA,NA,TGTGCCAGTTCTAGAGACTGGACCGGGGAGCTGTTTTTT,CASSRDWTGELFF
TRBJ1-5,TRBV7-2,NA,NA,TGTGCCAGCAGCCCCGGTGGGCTTGGCAATCAGCCCCAGCATTTT,CASSPGGLGNQPQHF
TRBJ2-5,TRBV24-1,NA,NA,TGTGCCACCATCAGGTACCAAGAGACCCAGTACTTC,CATIRYQETQYF
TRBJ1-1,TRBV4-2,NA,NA,TGTGCCAGCAGCCAAGAGGGGGGCACTGAAGCTTTCTTT,CASSQEGGTEAFF
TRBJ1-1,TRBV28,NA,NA,TGTGCCAGCACTGAAGACGGGTGGAACACTGAAGCTTTCTTT,CASTEDGWNTEAFF
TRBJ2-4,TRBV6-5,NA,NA,TGTGCCAGCAGGGACGGGAGTACCAAAAACATTCAGTACTTC,CASRDGSTKNIQYF
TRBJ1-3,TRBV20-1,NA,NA,TGCAGTGCCAAATCCGGAAACACCATATATTTT,CSAKSGNTIYF
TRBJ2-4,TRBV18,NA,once,TGTGCCAGCTCACCCCCCAGGGGCAAAAACATTCAGTACTTC,CASSPPRGKNIQYF
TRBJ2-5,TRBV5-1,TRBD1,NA,TGCGCCAGCAGCGAGGGGGCCGGAGAGACCCAGTACTTC,CASSEGAGETQYF
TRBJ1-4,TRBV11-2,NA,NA,TGTGCCAGCAGCTTGCTTGGAGGAACTAATGAAAAACTGTTTTTT,CASSLLGGTNEKLFF
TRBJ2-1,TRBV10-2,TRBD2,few,TGCGCCAGCAGCGAGAGACCAGCGGGGGAGGATGAGCAGTTCTTC,CASSERPAGEDEQFF
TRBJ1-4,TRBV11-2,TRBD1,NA,TGTGCCAGCAGCTGGGGGACAGGGTATGGTGAAAAACTGTTTTTT,CASSWGTGYGEKLFF
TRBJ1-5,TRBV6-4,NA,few,TGTGCCAGCAGCGCGTCGGGGAGCAATCAGCCCCAGCATTTT,CASSASGSNQPQHF
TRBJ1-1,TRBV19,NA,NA,TGTGCCAGTAGTATGGGGGCAGGGGCGAAAACTGAAGCTTTCTTT,CASSMGAGAKTEAFF
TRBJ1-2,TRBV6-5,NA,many,TGTGCCAGCAGTCGGACTGAGGTTAACTATGGCTACACCTTC,CASSRTEVNYGYTF
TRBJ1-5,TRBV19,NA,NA,TGTGCCAGTAGTACTCTTGGCACATTTAGCAATCAGCCCCAGCATTTT,CASSTLGTFSNQPQHF
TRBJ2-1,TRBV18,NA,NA,TGTGCCAGCGCCGGAGCTGGGTTCCCCTACAATGAGCAGTTCTTC,CASAGAGFPYNEQFF
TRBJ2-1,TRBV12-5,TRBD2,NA,TGTGCTAGTGGTTTTAACGGGAGGCCCTACAATGAGCAGTTCTTC,CASGFNGRPYNEQFF
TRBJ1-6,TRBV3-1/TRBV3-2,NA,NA,TGTGCCAGCAGCCCCTACCGGACAGTCAATAATTCACCCCTCCACTTT,CASSPYRTVNNSPLHF
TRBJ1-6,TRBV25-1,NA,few,TGTGCCAGCAGGAAAGACTTTAATAATTCACCCCTCCACTTT,CASRKDFNNSPLHF
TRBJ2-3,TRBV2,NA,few,TGTGCCAGCAGTGAATTGATAGCGGAGCTCACAGATACGCAGTATTTT,CASSELIAELTDTQYF
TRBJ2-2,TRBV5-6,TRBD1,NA,TGTGCCAGCAGCTCCGGGACAGGGAGGAACACCGGGGAGCTGTTTTTT,CASSSGTGRNTGELFF
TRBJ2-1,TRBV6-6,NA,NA,TGTGCCAGCAGTCGTACACAGGGAGACAATGAGCAGTTCTTC,CASSRTQGDNEQFF
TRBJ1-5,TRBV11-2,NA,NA,TGTGCCAGCAGCGTTAGCGGGAAGTACAGGGCAGGCAATCAGCCCCAGCATTTT,CASSVSGKYRAGNQPQHF
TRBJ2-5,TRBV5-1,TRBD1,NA,TGCGCCAGCAGCCCCCGACAGGGCCAAGAGACCCAGTACTTC,CASSPRQGQETQYF
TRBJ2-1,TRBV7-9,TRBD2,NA,TGTGCCACCAACCCCCCCCATCGGGAGGACTACAATGAGCAGTTCTTC,CATNPPHREDYNEQFF
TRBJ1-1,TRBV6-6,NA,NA,TGTGCCAGCAGTTACTCGAGGCAGAGGCGTACTGAAGCTTTCTTT,CASSYSRQRRTEAFF
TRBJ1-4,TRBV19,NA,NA,TGTGCCAGTAGACCACAGGGAACTAATGAAAAACTGTTTTTT,CASRPQGTNEKLFF
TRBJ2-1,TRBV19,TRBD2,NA,TGTGCCAGTAGTCCAACTAGCGGGAGGGCAAATGAGCAGTTCTTC,CASSPTSGRANEQFF
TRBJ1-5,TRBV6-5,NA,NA,TGTGCCAGCAGAGACACTCCAAGCAATCAGCCCCAGCATTTT,CASRDTPSNQPQHF
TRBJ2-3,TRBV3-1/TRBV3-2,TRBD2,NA,TGTGCCAGCAGCCACACTAGCGGCTTCACAGATACGCAGTATTTT,CASSHTSGFTDTQYF
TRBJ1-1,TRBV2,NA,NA,TGTGCCAGCAGAGCCGCGGGCAACACTGAAGCTTTCTTT,CASRAAGNTEAFF
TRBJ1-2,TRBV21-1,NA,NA,TGTGCCAGCAGCAAATATGGGGTAGGGGAAGGGCCCTATGGCTACACCTTC,CASSKYGVGEGPYGYTF
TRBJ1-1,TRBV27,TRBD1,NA,TGTGCCAGCAGTTCACCACAGGGGACGGTGGATACTGAAGCTTTCTTT,CASSSPQGTVDTEAFF
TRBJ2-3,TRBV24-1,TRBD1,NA,TGTGCCACCAGTGATCCCACAGGGGGCTTTATAACCGGGATTGGAGATACGCAGTATTTT,CATSDPTGGFITGIGDTQYF
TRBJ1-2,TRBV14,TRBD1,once,TGTGCCAGCAGCCAATCGGACAGGTACTATGGCTACACCTTC,CASSQSDRYYGYTF
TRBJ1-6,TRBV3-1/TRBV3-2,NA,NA,TGTGCCAGCAGCCAGCGGGGTTCCAATTCACCCCTCCACTTT,CASSQRGSNSPLHF
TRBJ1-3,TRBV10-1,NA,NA,TGCGCCAGCTCCGCCAGCTCTGGAAACACCATATATTTT,CASSASSGNTIYF
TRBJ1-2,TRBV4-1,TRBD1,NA,TGCGCCAGCAGCCAAGTAGGCAGGGGGCCAAAAACCTATGGCTACACCTTC,CASSQVGRGPKTYGYTF
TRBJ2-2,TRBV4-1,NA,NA,TGCGCCAGCAGCCGTGACATCGCGAACACCGGGGAGCTGTTTTTT,CASSRDIANTGELFF
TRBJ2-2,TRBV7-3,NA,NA,TGTGCCAGCAGCTTAAACGGCAGGGCGAACACCGGGGAGCTGTTTTTT,CASSLNGRANTGELFF
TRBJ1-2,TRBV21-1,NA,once,TGTGCCAGCAGCCACCGGGACACCAATAACTATGGCTACACCTTC,CASSHRDTNNYGYTF
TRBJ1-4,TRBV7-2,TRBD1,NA,TGTGCCAGCATCCGGACAGGGTTATTGGGTAATGAAAAACTGTTTTTT,CASIRTGLLGNEKLFF
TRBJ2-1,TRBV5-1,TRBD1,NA,TGCGCCAGCACCAGGGACAGCTCCTACAATGAGCAGTTCTTC,CASTRDSSYNEQFF
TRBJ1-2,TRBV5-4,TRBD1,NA,TGTGCCAGCACTCGGGACAGTAACTATGGCTACACCTTC,CASTRDSNYGYTF
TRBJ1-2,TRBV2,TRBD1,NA,TGTGCCAGCAGGCTAGGGACAGTTAACTATGGCTACACCTTC,CASRLGTVNYGYTF
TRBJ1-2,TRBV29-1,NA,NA,TGCAGCGCATCCTTACAGGGAGGCTACACCTTC,CSASLQGGYTF